This TCR beta chain was identified during a study of blood T cell repertoires in COVID-19 (dated by TCRdb to the early 2020s). With respect to the entire study: The collaborator samples originated in the United States, Italy and Spain and spanned the acute and convalescent phases of COVID-19. The sample metadata nearly always contained a de-identified subject ID, COVID-19 status, age in years and sex. The repertoires were released in a freely available public database meant as a resource for research on the immune response to SARS-CoV-2. The samples were drawn from the first 160 participants of the ongoing ImmuneRACE study and from about 1,200 subjects provided by 6 global collaborators. Where available, HLA class I and class II types were taken from metadata supplied by the sample provider and were not determined by assay-based typing. The dataset comprised deeply sampled blood TCRbeta repertoires from subjects exposed to, actively infected with, or recovered from COVID-19. The prospective study material was composed of cDNA or gDNA derived from T cells, B-cell-depleted T cells, or PBMCs. Broader findings and caveats from the paper: The quantity of clinical and demographic metadata differed by source and by participant and was supplied without curation.

TCRbeta CDR3 regions were amplified from genomic DNA by means of the immunoSEQ Assay, a bias-controlled multiplex PCR. Processing in the source paper ran as follows. Nucleated cell counts per sample were estimated from amplification of reference gene primers within the assay. To quantify the absolute abundance of each unique TCRbeta CDR3 rearrangement, sequence reads were collapsed and filtered. Productive Simpson clonality was computed per sample as the square root of Simpson's diversity index over productive rearrangements. Here the immuneACCESS table is served through TCRdb, limited to in-frame sequences with V and J called. Missing clones are a known gap in these copies; in checked studies unresolved V genes cover under half, and the rest lacks a known reason. V, J and clone size are taken as reported in that table, and D and trimming were inferred from the DNA itself. Across this sample there are 150,000 to 200,000 clones, with approximately 80% seen only once. The top ten clones comprise more than 4.5% of the sample.

Participants in the prospective study were aged about 18 to 95 years, lived in 20 to 30 United States geographic areas, and enrolled through a virtual design. Cohort assignment in the prospective study relied on participant-reported clinical history from a screening survey and a study questionnaire. Mobile phlebotomists in the prospective study collected whole blood, serum and a nasopharyngeal or oropharyngeal swab from every participant. Additional blood draws and questionnaires over an approximately two-month period could optionally be provided by prospective study participants. Blood samples from the prospective study were shipped frozen or at room temperature prior to DNA extraction. The CDR3 spans 18 residues, from the cysteine through the phenylalanine. Only the CDR3 region is kept as DNA, spanning 54 bases read in frame from base 1. Relative to germline, V is missing 0 bases and J is missing 3 bases, with 12 bases of the junction outside any gene match. CDR1 and CDR2 (LGHNA, YSLEER) derive from the germline V gene.

With respect to this clone: The antigen it recognizes is unknown. One base away there is no much larger clone; base qualities are not given.

This receptor was taken from a woman aged 55-70 years with acute COVID-19. The chain links TRBV4-3 with TRBJ1-2; TRBD1 aligns with 8 central bases. Input material: PBMCs or T cells enriched from blood (not recorded which). The encoded CDR3 is CASSQDPSGQGDYYGYTF. The sequenced DNA: TGCGCCAGCAGCCAAGATCCCTCCGGACAGGGTGATTACTATGGCTACACCTTC.